This TCR beta chain was found in a study of blood T cell repertoires in COVID-19. Germline values: CDR1 LNHDA, CDR2 SQIVND (reference sequence). Between the trimmed V and J ends, which lost 3 bases and 4 bases, there was a span of 21 bases. The CDR3 is 17 amino acids. Some clones are missing from TCRdb's copy, which holds only in-frame ones; the method was immunoSEQ multiplex PCR. The data show 200,000 to 300,000 clones, about 80% seen once. The V and J genes are TRBV19 and TRBJ1-2; TRBD1 might be the D (6 bases). This clonotype was obtained from a man at least 80 years old with acute or convalescent COVID-19. Material for sequencing was peripheral blood. The CDR3 is CASSMRRGSASGYGYTF. CDR3 sequence (DNA): TGTGCCAGTAGTATGCGCAGGGGAAGTGCGTCAGGCTATGGCTACACCTTC. The full variable domain, with the rest looked up from reference TRBV19 and TRBJ1-2, is DGGITQSPKYLFRKEGQNVTLSCEQNLNHDAMYWYRQDPGQGLRLIYYSQIVNDFQKGDIAEGYSVSREKKESFPLTVTSAQKNPTAFYLCASSMRRGSASGYGYTFGSGTRLTVV.